This TCR beta chain originates from a study of shared clonotypes between healthy human individuals. V lost 0 bases and J 2 bases, leaving 12 bases between the germline ends. There are 17 residues in the CDR3. CDR1 and CDR2 from the germline V gene are SGHNT and YYREEE (reference sequence). The donors, healthy adults who were HIV-negative, had experienced no recent acute infections or vaccinations. Donors, without exception, were Caucasian adults residing in Nashville, Tennessee. Unsorted PBMC replicate PCRs drew on about 280 ng DNA, representing some 32,000 T cell genomes. The repertoire was sequenced with immunoSEQ multiplex PCR; TCRdb's copy has only in-frame clones and lacks some. The table records under 600,000 clones, roughly 79% of them present only once.

The sequenced material came from PBMCs. The chain employs TRBV5-4 and TRBJ2-6; tentative D call: TRBD1 (5 bases). This TCR was sampled from a middle-aged woman in good health. Some clones in this sample may be carry-over from other donors' samples. The CDR3, as DNA: TGTGCCAGCAGCTTGGACCTTAGCAGGGCTGGGGCCAACGTCCTGACTTTC. Its translation is CASSLDLSRAGANVLTF.